The clone carrying this T cell receptor (beta chain) was seen many times. A junction end diverges from the germline sequence, so it may reflect a read error. The data were obtained in a study of blood T cells in healthy people across ages. The CDR3 has 15 amino acids. Germline V CDR1 and CDR2: KGHSH, LQKENI. A second PCR, run for about 7 to 11 cycles, used a sample-barcoded 5' primer plus a J-beta primer mix. TCRdb redid the calling of the 5' RACE reads with MiXCR, one entry per CDR3 protein. The sample includes about 1,500,000 distinct CDR3 sequences, about 28% of them seen just once. Sequenced input: blood. The rearrangement links TRBV18 to TRBJ1-5; 8 bases align to TRBD1. This clonotype originated in a woman aged 25 to 39 in good health. CDR3 region: CASSRQGASNQPQHF. The CDR3 region has the DNA TGCGCCAGCAGCCGGCAGGGGGCGAGCAATCAGCCCCAGCATTTT.